These T cell receptor beta chains were read from a single sample in a study of vaccination effects on CD4 cells after COVID-19. Data came from immunoSEQ multiplex PCR; TCRdb stores just in-frame clones and leaves some out. The repertoire holds about 31,000 clones, with approximately 70% as singletons. No antigen has been identified for these receptors. The source was CD4+ T cells from PBMCs cultured with HCoV-229E spike peptides, collected after COVID-19 vaccination. Every receptor here comes from a human donor who received a COVID-19 vaccine. CDR3s include the opening cysteine and the closing phenylalanine or tryptophan. D genes are given only for firm matches. Some rows have no size entry. The others give once, few or many, or a class for an expanded clone.

TRBJ2-3 | TRBV19 | - | - | TGTGCCAGTACCCGACAGGGCACAGATACGCAGTATTTT | CASTRQGTDTQYF
TRBJ1-2 | TRBV19 | TRBD1 | - | TGTGCCAGTAGGGAACTACAGGGGAACTATGGCTACACCTTC | CASRELQGNYGYTF
TRBJ1-2 | TRBV4-1 | - | - | TGCGCCAGCAGCCTGAGGGGAAACTATGGCTACACCTTC | CASSLRGNYGYTF
TRBJ1-2 | TRBV29-1 | TRBD1 | few | TGCAGCGTAGGGGGACAGGGTGGCTACACCTTC | CSVGGQGGYTF
TRBJ2-1 | TRBV5-1 | - | once | TGCGCCAGCGGACCACTAGCCCAGAGCTCCTACAATGAGCAGTTCTTC | CASGPLAQSSYNEQFF
TRBJ2-2 | TRBV6-1 | - | few | TGTGCCAGCAGTGAAGCGTGGAGGACCCGGGAGCTGTTTTTT | CASSEAWRTRELFF
TRBJ1-2 | TRBV19 | - | once | TGTGCCAGTAGTTCCCCCGGGGGATACGGCTACACCTTC | CASSSPGGYGYTF
TRBJ2-6 | TRBV6-4 | TRBD2 | - | TGTGCCAGCAGTGAAAACGGGGGGTCTGGGGCCAACGTCCTGACTTTC | CASSENGGSGANVLTF
TRBJ1-1 | TRBV19 | - | - | TGTGCCAGTAGTATAAACTTTGGGGTGGACACTGAAGCTTTCTTT | CASSINFGVDTEAFF
TRBJ2-1 | TRBV24-1 | - | - | TGTGCCACCTCAGACAGTATCTTTAACAATGAGCAGTTCTTC | CATSDSIFNNEQFF
TRBJ2-5 | TRBV5-4 | - | - | TGTGCCAGCAGCATTTACGGGACCCAAGAGACCCAGTACTTC | CASSIYGTQETQYF
TRBJ2-7 | TRBV3-1/TRBV3-2 | - | - | TGTGCCAGCAGAGCCTCGGGGATCTCCTACGAGCAGTACTTC | CASRASGISYEQYF
TRBJ1-6 | TRBV5-1 | - | - | TGCGCCAGCAGCTTGGACTCCTATAATTCACCCCTCCACTTT | CASSLDSYNSPLHF
TRBJ1-1 | TRBV7-8 | - | - | TGTGCCAGCAGCCCGTTTCGGGTCGCCCAAAGGAACACTGAAGCTTTCTTT | CASSPFRVAQRNTEAFF
TRBJ1-5 | TRBV5-1 | - | - | TGCGCCAGCAGCTTGGGCGGTGTTAGCAATCAGCCCCAGCATTTT | CASSLGGVSNQPQHF
TRBJ2-3 | TRBV2 | - | - | TGTGCCAGCACGACGAGAGGGAACCGCGTGAGCACAGATACGCAGTATTTT | CASTTRGNRVSTDTQYF
TRBJ2-3 | TRBV6-6 | - | - | TGTGCCAGCAGTTACCCGGTTCAGGGGTTCTCAGATACGCAGTATTTT | CASSYPVQGFSDTQYF
TRBJ2-7 | TRBV4-1 | - | - | TGCGCCAGCAGCCAACTGGGGATACAGCGAAATGTTATTAGCTCCTACGAGCAGTACTTC | CASSQLGIQRNVISSYEQYF
TRBJ2-1 | TRBV19 | - | - | TGTGCCAGTAGTACGGCAGGGGCTCCTTACAATGAGCAGTTCTTC | CASSTAGAPYNEQFF
TRBJ1-2 | TRBV25-1 | TRBD1 | - | TGTGCCAGCAGTTCGTCCCGGGACAGGGGGCGCGGGGGCTACACCTTC | CASSSSRDRGRGGYTF
TRBJ1-1 | TRBV5-6 | - | - | TGTGCCAGCAGCCCATCTGGGGGCCGCACAATGAACACTGAAGCTTTCTTT | CASSPSGGRTMNTEAFF
TRBJ1-2 | TRBV6-5 | TRBD1 | - | TGTGCCAGCAGCACCTCGGACAGGGTGAAGGGCTACACCTTC | CASSTSDRVKGYTF
TRBJ2-7 | TRBV5-4 | - | - | TGTGCCAGCAGCACGGAGTGGACGGGCCGGTTATATGACGAGCAGTACTTC | CASSTEWTGRLYDEQYF
TRBJ2-7 | TRBV10-1 | - | - | TGCGCCAGCACCCACCTGGGGACCATTCACCACCCACCCCCTACATACGAGCAGTACTTC | CASTHLGTIHHPPPTYEQYF
TRBJ2-4 | TRBV5-5 | - | - | TGTGCCAGCGAGGAACTAGCCATAAACATTCAGTACTTC | CASEELAINIQYF
TRBJ2-4 | TRBV12-5 | TRBD1 | - | TGTGCTAGGATCTCCAGGGGGCAAGCCAAAAACATTCAGTACTTC | CARISRGQAKNIQYF
TRBJ2-3 | TRBV14 | - | - | TGTGCCAGCAGCCAATGGGATGTGGCAGATACGCAGTATTTT | CASSQWDVADTQYF
TRBJ2-7 | TRBV5-4 | TRBD2 | - | TGTGCCAGCAGCCCGGGACTAGCGTTAACCTACGAGCAGTACTTC | CASSPGLALTYEQYF